The clone carrying this T cell receptor (beta chain) has a count of ten or more. This entry is derived from a study of regulatory T cells in long-lasting Graves disease. In building TCR beta libraries, iRepertoire HTBI primers were used together with Arm-PCR of CDR3 regions. TCRdb recomputed calls from the multiplex PCR reads with MiXCR, one row per CDR3 protein. The data show around 460,000 distinct CDR3 sequences, about 15% seen once. V lost 1 base, J lost 1 base, and 18 bases lay in between. Germline CDR1 SGHKS, CDR2 YYEKEE (reference sequence). The CDR3 runs to 18 residues. As for time point: newly diagnosed GD, antithyroid drugs for less than 3 months. Preparation of the TCR library used RNA extracted from PBMCs. This sample was also put to use in a study of T cells in Graves' hyperthyroidism and ophthalmopathy.

This clonotype was obtained from a woman in her forties or fifties with Graves disease. The chain has TRBV5-5 and TRBJ2-1, with D possibly matching TRBD2 (7 bases). The material sequenced was peripheral blood mononuclear cells (PBMCs), taken at new diagnosis, from a patient treated with antithyroid drugs. CDR3 protein: CASSLNPGAGVSYNEQFF. The CDR3 region has the DNA TGTGCCAGCAGCTTGAACCCGGGGGCGGGAGTGTCCTACAATGAGCAGTTCTTC.